Listed here is a single T cell receptor beta chain. This clonotype occurred a few times. No cognate antigen has been identified for it. An end of the junction does not agree with germline; a read error may underlie this. These data originate in a study of T cells in Graves' hyperthyroidism and ophthalmopathy (dated by TCRdb to 2018 to 2020). Background for the entire study: Peripheral blood was collected at initial diagnosis, before any treatment. After blood sampling, hyperthyroidism patients were treated with methimazole at a starting dose of 30 mg daily, and ophthalmopathy patients were treated with high-dose intravenous methylprednisolone. A discovery cohort of about a hundred patients, about 44 with Graves' ophthalmopathy and approximately 57 with stable Graves' hyperthyroidism, was used to find distinguishing TCR V-J signatures. The study also compared thyroid tissue and blood T-cell repertoires from about 6 Graves' hyperthyroidism patients. Prospective prediction of ophthalmopathy was tested in an independent validation cohort of under 20 hyperthyroidism patients and 17 patients who later progressed to ophthalmopathy. The paper reports TCR Vbeta CDR3 sequencing of some 140 peripheral blood samples: some 44 ophthalmopathy, under 80 hyperthyroidism and 17 progressor patients. For training and testing, the 100 or so patients in the discovery cohort were randomly divided in a 7:3 ratio.

Points the paper makes about the study in general: In validation, progression to ophthalmopathy was predicted by the model with almost 71% sensitivity and 72% to 80% specificity, a median of approximately 6.5 months before onset. Ophthalmopathy was separated from stable hyperthyroidism by a 13 V-J signature model, with about 88% sensitivity and 81% to 83% specificity obtained in cross-validation and 80%/75% obtained in testing. Sample size was not statistically predetermined, and blinding of investigators to group allocation was not performed. Most expanded thyroid clonotypes (frequency above 0.001) were also detected in blood, suggesting blood repertoires may reflect thyroid immune responses.

A patient counted as having stable Graves' hyperthyroidism if no progression to ophthalmopathy occurred over 18 months of follow-up. Hyperthyroidism patients were newly diagnosed, with disease duration under 2 months, and aged 18 to 65 years. Any patient with an uncontrolled infection, another autoimmune disease, pregnancy or lactation was excluded. Diagnoses were based on clinical symptoms, serum thyroxine and TRAb, thyroid ultrasound and orbital computed tomography. PBMCs were separated from approximately 9.9 ml of fresh peripheral blood using Ficoll-Paque density gradient centrifugation. Trizol reagent was used to extract total RNA, and RNA quality was then checked on an Agilent 2100 Bioanalyzer. TCR beta CDR3 regions were amplified from RNA transcripts. The TCR CDR3 was subjected to a first round of RT-PCR using the HTBI primer set and the Qiagen OneStep RT-PCR kit. Libraries were constructed in a second round of multiplex PCR, after which size selection and purification were carried out. The libraries were sequenced on an Illumina HiSeq2000 using paired-end 100 bp reads. Turning to the authors' computational methods: SOAPnuke was used to process the raw data, removing reads that contained adapters or uncalled bases, had a mean Phred below 15, or lacked an exact match to the constant primer or identifier. COPE v1.2.5 was used to merge the high-quality paired reads, and each unique nucleotide sequence was defined as a clonotype. MiTCR v1.1 was used to align clonotypes to the IMGT TRBV, TRBD and TRBJ reference segments. The analysis included only V-J combinations with a frequency above 0.0001, which together covered over 98% of the repertoires. A TCS score was defined as the ratio between F50 (clonal expansion) and ExV (chaos), using BLOSUM62-based TCRdist between CDR3 peptides within each V-J. Welch's t-statistics and random forest reduced fewer than 550 V-J features to roughly 13, which were used in a naive Bayes classifier (R e1071). TCRdb trimmed the raw reads at Q25, called clones with MiXCR and kept productive beta chains. Duplicate CDR3 protein sequences are folded into a single record with the most common DNA and genes. The V and J calls follow TCRdb's processing rather than the paper's. The sample has hundreds of thousands of distinct CDR3 sequences on record, 14% of them singletons. Around 9.6% of the sample rests with the top ten.

The cysteine opens and the phenylalanine closes a CDR3 of 14 amino acids. Of all the DNA, just the CDR3 is kept, 42 bases in frame from base 1. Via the germline V gene (reference sequence), CDR1 is DFQATT and CDR2 SNEGSKA. The sequence joins TRBV20-1 to TRBJ2-3, and 7 junction bases match TRBD2. Sample: blood. This receptor was obtained from a woman younger than 35 with Graves' hyperthyroidism. The DNA sequence follows: TGCAGTGCTAGGGCGGGAGAAGGGTGGGATACGCGGTATTTT. Translated, it gives CSARAGEGWDTRYF.